This T cell receptor (beta chain) emerged from a study of blood T cell repertoires in COVID-19 (dated by TCRdb to 2020 to 2022). In terms of the full investigation: Collaborator samples came from the United States, Italy and Spain and covered acute and convalescent phases of COVID-19. The material from the prospective study consisted of cDNA or gDNA derived from T cells, B-cell-depleted T cells, or PBMCs. Subjects who had been exposed to COVID-19, were actively infected with it, or had recovered from it provided the deeply sampled blood TCRbeta repertoires that made up the dataset. The repertoires were released in a freely available public database intended as a resource for research on the immune response to SARS-CoV-2. Samples came from the ongoing ImmuneRACE study (first 160 participants) plus 1,254 subjects from 6 global collaborators. Sample metadata almost always included a de-identified subject ID, COVID-19 status, age in years and sex. HLA class I and class II types, where available, came from metadata supplied by the sample provider rather than from assay-based typing.

This clone was found a few times. The clone's antigen remains unknown. One base away there is no much larger clone; base qualities are not given. The investigation overall reported the following: The amount of clinical and demographic metadata varied by source and participant and was provided uncurated.

CDR1 and CDR2 are read off the germline V gene (reference sequence) as SEHNR and FQNEAQ. V is reduced by 3 bases and J by 2 bases, leaving a spacing of 16 bases between them. From the cysteine through the phenylalanine, the CDR3 covers 17 amino acids. Of the read, only the CDR3 DNA is kept; its 51 bases are in frame from base 1. TCRbeta CDR3 regions were amplified from genomic DNA by means of the immunoSEQ Assay, a bias-controlled multiplex PCR. The paper's data handling went like this. The number of nucleated cells in each sample was estimated by amplification of reference gene primers within the assay. To quantify the absolute abundance of each unique TCRbeta CDR3 rearrangement, sequence reads were collapsed and filtered. For each sample, productive Simpson clonality was calculated as the square root of Simpson's diversity index over productive rearrangements. Not all clones reach the TCRdb copy of this immuneACCESS table, which keeps in-frame sequences only. Checked studies attribute under half of the gap to unresolved V genes and leave the rest unexplained. The V and J calls and the clone size are those of that table, but D and trimming were determined from the DNA. In all, the sample holds 300,000 to 450,000 clones, and around 90% of those were seen once. Clones ranked in the top ten supply approximately 2.9% of the sample.

The collaborating institutions used their own protocols to collect whole blood in K2EDTA tubes. For TCRbeta analysis, collaborators shipped samples in one of three forms: frozen whole blood, isolated PBMCs, or DNA extracted from either of those sample types. The specimen was peripheral blood. This clonotype was obtained from a human donor in a cohort sampled during active COVID-19. Recombination joined TRBV7-9 with TRBJ2-2; a weak D assignment points to TRBD2 (6 bases agree). The CDR3 amino acid sequence is: CASSFPRGGVNTGELFF. In nucleotides, the sequence is TGTGCCAGCAGCTTCCCTCGGGGCGGGGTTAACACCGGGGAGCTGTTTTTT.